These 5 T cell receptor beta chains share one sample of origin, sequenced in a study of shared clonotypes between healthy human individuals. Selected positively for CCR7 and CD45RO-negative, naive CD8 cells excluded terminally differentiated effector memory CD45RA+ cells. This table comes from immunoSEQ multiplex PCR, and its TCRdb copy is limited to in-frame clones, with some not included. The data show about 2.1 million clones, about 93% seen once. Sequencing was done on a sample of naive CD8+ T cells from PBMCs. The receptors were gathered from a young man in good health. Some clones in this sample may be carry-over from other donors' samples.

The chain uses TRBV29-1 and TRBJ2-7, with D maybe TRBD2 (6 bases). The germline CDR1 and CDR2 sequences are SQVTM and ANQGSEA. Trimming left V 4 bases short and J 5 bases short, with 12 bases between. The CDR3 is 12 amino acids. CDR3: CSVGAGFDEQYF. The CDR3 DNA is TGCAGCGTTGGGGCGGGGTTCGACGAGCAGTACTTC.

The chain carries TRBV29-1 and TRBJ2-7; 7 bases fit TRBD1. The germline CDR1 and CDR2 sequences are SQVTM and ANQGSEA. After removal of 5 bases from V and 2 bases from J, the junction contained 12 bases not matched to a gene. The CDR3 is 15 amino acids. The CDR3: CSVSGTAYEPYEQYF. CDR3 DNA sequence: TGCAGCGTTTCGGGGACAGCCTATGAGCCCTACGAGCAGTACTTC.

Comments on this clone: In the same sample, other DNA sequences code for this CDR3. The genes are TRBV5-1 and TRBJ2-7, with D hard to call. Germline V gene data show CDR1 as SGHRS and CDR2 as YFSETQ. This CDR3 region has 11 residues. The V gene lost 4 bases and the J gene lost 1 base, with 3 bases spanning the gap. The CDR3 loop reads CASSGSYEQYF. CDR3 nucleotide sequence: TGCGCCAGCAGCGGGTCCTACGAGCAGTACTTC.

The rearrangement links TRBV4-2 to TRBJ2-5; D perhaps matches TRBD2 (5 bases). Per germline, CDR1 LGHNA and CDR2 YNFKEQ. This CDR3 is built from 15 residues. V lost 0 bases, J lost 7 bases, and 15 bases lay in between. CDR3 sequence: CASSQEDGISGTQYF. Written as DNA, the CDR3 is TGTGCCAGCAGCCAAGAAGATGGAATAAGCGGGACCCAGTACTTC.

A word on this clone: Other DNA sequences in this sample translate to the same CDR3. This chain's CDR3 is CASSLLGGNEKLFF. The CDR3 DNA is TGTGCCAGCAGTTTATTGGGGGGGAATGAAAAACTGTTTTTT. The chain couples TRBV27 to TRBJ1-4; TRBD1 is a possible D gene (5 bases). Trimming took off 1 base at V and 5 bases at J, with 8 bases between the two ends. The CDR3 sequence is 14 residues long. Germline values: CDR1 MNHEY, CDR2 SMNVEV (reference sequence).